Presented here are 25 T cell receptor beta chains from one specimen sequenced in a study of STAT5B mutations in CD4+ large granular lymphocyte leukemia. Assay used: immunoSEQ multiplex PCR; TCRdb lists only in-frame clones, some missing. The sample carries almost 30,000 clones, approximately 79% recorded once. Sequenced material: CD4+ T cells from blood buffy coats. These TCRs come from a human donor in good health.

This clone has more than one count but fewer than ten. The rearrangement joins TRBV10-2 to TRBJ2-2; D is possibly TRBD1 or TRBD2 (5 bases each). This CDR3 has 15 residues. V lost 4 bases to trimming and J lost 7 bases, with 16 bases between them. Germline V gives CDR1 WSHSY, CDR2 SAAADI. Here the CDR3 DNA reads TGCGCCAGCAGTGGGTTTGGGGGATTCGGCGGGGAGCTGTTTTTT. Its protein is CASSGFGGFGGELFF.

The chain has TRBV9 and TRBJ2-1; 8 bases line up with TRBD2. Germline lookup yields CDR1 SGDLS and CDR2 YYNGEE. CDR3 length equals 15 residues. The J segment lost 7 bases and the V segment lost 2 bases, leaving 8 bases of the junction unmatched. CDR3 amino acids: CASSVSGLASNEQFF. CDR3 nucleotides: TGTGCCAGCAGCGTCTCAGGACTAGCCTCGAATGAGCAGTTCTTC.

The chain has TRBV19 and TRBJ2-5; weak D call: TRBD1 (5 bases). CDR3 length: 11 residues. V dropped 8 bases and J dropped 5 bases, with 9 bases sitting between them. The germline gives CDR1 LNHDA, CDR2 SQIVND (reference sequence). Here the CDR3 reads CASGAGETQYF. As DNA, the CDR3 is TGTGCCAGTGGGGCCGGGGAGACCCAGTACTTC. The whole variable domain, remainder taken from reference TRBV19 and TRBJ2-5, is DGGITQSPKYLFRKEGQNVTLSCEQNLNHDAMYWYRQDPGQGLRLIYYSQIVNDFQKGDIAEGYSVSREKKESFPLTVTSAQKNPTAFYLCASGAGETQYFGPGTRLLVL.

This clone was found a few times. The chain carries TRBV28 and TRBJ1-1; 7 bases match TRBD1. V was pared by 4 bases and J by 4 bases, with 12 bases of the junction left unmatched. There are 16 residues in the CDR3. Germline values: CDR1 MDHEN, CDR2 SYDVKM. The CDR3 reads CASSSTGTDAFTEAFF. The CDR3 DNA sequence: TGTGCCAGCAGTTCAACGGGGACAGATGCGTTCACTGAAGCTTTCTTT.

V and J are TRBV11-2 and TRBJ2-1; D call uncertain. Trimming pared 5 bases from V and 0 bases from J, leaving 8 bases between. Germline V gene sequence: CDR1 SGHAT, CDR2 FQNNGV. CDR3 size: 14 residues. As DNA, the CDR3 is TGTGCCAGCAGCCGAAGTAGCTCCTACAATGAGCAGTTCTTC. This codes for CASSRSSSYNEQFF.

The V and J genes are TRBV28 and TRBJ2-2; D gene ambiguous. The CDR3 has 16 residues. V was pared by 8 bases and J by 0 bases, with 16 bases between. CDR1 is MDHEN and CDR2 is SYDVKM in the germline V gene. This CDR3 is CASRPLGSANTGELFF. DNA for the CDR3: TGTGCCAGCCGTCCTTTGGGGTCCGCGAACACCGGGGAGCTGTTTTTT. The full variable domain, in which reference TRBV28 and TRBJ2-2 provide the parts outside the CDR3, is DVKVTQSSRYLVKRTGEKVFLECVQDMDHENMFWYRQDPGLGLRLIYFSYDVKMKEKGDIPEGYSVSREKKERFSLILESASTNQTSMYLCASRPLGSANTGELFFGEGSRLTVL.

The rearrangement uses TRBV28 and TRBJ1-2, with D uncertain. V was cut by 4 bases and J by 4 bases, with 13 bases left in between. Germline V gene sequence: CDR1 MDHEN, CDR2 SYDVKM. This CDR3 region has 14 residues. CDR3 sequence: CASSSPPVLYGYTF. CDR3 sequence (DNA): TGTGCCAGCAGTTCTCCCCCCGTTCTCTATGGCTACACCTTC.

This clone was picked up one time. The chain combines TRBV5-6 with TRBJ2-7; 10 nucleotides line up with TRBD1. J lost 2 bases, V lost 5 bases, and 4 bases had no gene match. In germline, CDR1 is SGHDT, CDR2 YYEEEE. This CDR3 has 14 amino acids. CDR3 amino acids: CASRKGQGTYEQYF. CDR3 sequence (DNA): TGTGCCAGCAGGAAGGGACAGGGGACCTACGAGCAGTACTTC.

This clone was observed a few times. The rearrangement uses TRBV7-2 and TRBJ1-6; D gene uncertain. The germline V and J ends were trimmed by 1 base and 5 bases, with 12 bases remaining between them. CDR1 SGHTA and CDR2 FQGNSA come from the germline V gene. This CDR3 has 16 residues. The CDR3 nucleotides are TGTGCCAGCAGCTTAGGCGTTTTCGGGGATAATTCACCCCTCCACTTT. Residues: CASSLGVFGDNSPLHF.

V gene TRBV4-1 combines with J gene TRBJ1-6, with D maybe TRBD1 (5 bases). This CDR3 has 19 amino acids. V dropped 0 bases and J dropped 0 bases, with 15 bases sitting between them. Germline V CDR1 and CDR2: MGHRA, YSYEKL. The CDR3, as DNA: TGCGCCAGCAGCCAAGAGGGGCGGATCGGGGGCTCCTATAATTCACCCCTCCACTTT. Translation gives CASSQEGRIGGSYNSPLHF.

This sequence joins TRBV7-2 and TRBJ1-2; perhaps TRBD1 as D (6 bases). The CDR3 covers 15 residues. Trimming took 7 bases from V and 8 from J, leaving 23 bases between them. CDR1 SGHTA and CDR2 FQGNSA come from the germline V gene. The CDR3 nucleotides read TGTGCCAGCACCTCGAGGGCTGAGCGGGGGCGAGGCTACACCTTC. Amino acids: CASTSRAERGRGYTF.

CDR3 sequence (DNA): TGTGCCAGCAGCGAGTCCATGAACACTGAAGCTTTCTTT. This codes for CASSESMNTEAFF. The V gene is TRBV7-6, the J gene TRBJ1-1; no definite D call. The CDR3 contains 13 residues. V lost 5 bases and J lost 0, with 7 bases in between. CDR1 SGHVS and CDR2 FNYEAQ come from the germline V gene. The whole variable domain, remainder taken from reference TRBV7-6 and TRBJ1-1, is GAGVSQSPRYKVTKRGQDVALRCDPISGHVSLYWYRQALGQGPEFLTYFNYEAQQDKSGLPNDRFSAERPEGSISTLTIQRTEQRDSAMYRCASSESMNTEAFFGQGTRLTVV.

The chain has TRBV6-5 and TRBJ1-4; D gene ambiguous. Germline V gene data show CDR1 as MNHEY and CDR2 as SVGAGI. CDR3 length: 13 residues. Trimming stripped 2 bases from V and 5 bases from J, with 6 bases between. This CDR3 is CASSYRENEKLFF. CDR3 DNA sequence: TGTGCCAGCAGTTACAGGGAAAATGAAAAACTGTTTTTT.

This sequence joins TRBV7-2 and TRBJ2-6; D unclear. The CDR3 loop spans 13 amino acids. The germline V gene has CDR1 SGHTA and CDR2 FQGNSA. V shed 2 bases and J shed 2 bases, with 1 base lying between them. The CDR3 DNA is TGTGCCAGCAGCTTAACTGGGGCCAACGTCCTGACTTTC. Its translation: CASSLTGANVLTF.

This clone appeared once. J is TRBJ1-1 and V is TRBV13; no firm D call. Per the germline V gene, CDR1 is PRHDT and CDR2 is FYEKMQ (reference sequence). V lost 3 bases, J lost 5 bases, and 10 bases lay in between. There are 13 residues in the CDR3. Here the CDR3 reads CASSFYRQTEAFF. CDR3 DNA sequence: TGTGCCAGCAGCTTTTACAGACAAACTGAAGCTTTCTTT.

Only one count was recorded for this clone. V gene TRBV4-1 combines with J gene TRBJ2-5; 14 bases agree with TRBD2. The V gene end was trimmed by 3 bases and the J gene end by 5 bases; junction bases not matched to a gene: 8. This CDR3 is built from 17 residues. Germline lookup yields CDR1 MGHRA and CDR2 YSYEKL. CDR3 protein: CASSQGRLAGGPETQYF. DNA for the CDR3: TGCGCCAGCAGCCAGGGAAGACTAGCGGGGGGGCCGGAGACCCAGTACTTC.

The genes are TRBV5-1 and TRBJ2-1; 8 bases align to TRBD1. The CDR3 extends over 16 amino acids. The V and J ends lost 4 bases and 1 base, in that order; junction bases with no gene match: 7. Per the germline V gene, CDR1 is SGHRS and CDR2 is YFSETQ. CDR3 DNA: TGCGCCAGCAGCCCCCCTACAGGGGGATCCTACAATGAGCAGTTCTTC. Residues: CASSPPTGGSYNEQFF.

The rearrangement links TRBV18 to TRBJ1-6, with D tentatively TRBD1 (5 bases). This CDR3 has 16 amino acids. V was trimmed by 3 bases and J by 5 bases, leaving 14 bases between them. Germline V gene sequence: CDR1 KGHSH, CDR2 LQKENI. Here the CDR3 DNA reads TGTGCCAGCTCACCGAGGGGAGGGAAGAATAATTCACCCCTCCACTTT. Encoded protein: CASSPRGGKNNSPLHF.

This clone showed up just once. The chain combines TRBV5-6 with TRBJ1-2, with unresolved D. Germline V gene sequence: CDR1 SGHDT, CDR2 YYEEEE. Trimming left V 2 bases short and J 4 bases short, with 18 bases between. The CDR3 totals 16 residues. The CDR3 spells CASSFSSTRELYGYTF. The CDR3 bases are TGTGCCAGCAGCTTCAGCTCAACACGCGAACTCTATGGCTACACCTTC.

The rearrangement joins TRBV29-1 to TRBJ1-1; 8 nucleotides agree with TRBD1. CDR3 size: 15 residues. Trimming took 7 bases from V and 6 from J; bases not matched to a gene: 16. The V gene's germline CDR1 is SQVTM and CDR2 ANQGSEA. CDR3 coding DNA: TGCAGCGGAATCCCCCCCTGGACAGGGAGCCCTGAAGCTTTCTTT. Its protein is CSGIPPWTGSPEAFF.

This clone was observed a few times. The chain has TRBV10-3 and TRBJ1-2; D unresolved. CDR3 size: 11 residues. The V gene's germline CDR1 is ENHRY and CDR2 SYGVKD. Trimming pared 3 bases from V and 8 bases from J, leaving 7 bases between. CDR3 protein: CAISEQRGYTF. CDR3 nucleotides: TGTGCCATCAGTGAACAGAGGGGCTACACCTTC.

The chain combines TRBV7-6 with TRBJ1-4, with no clear D. The CDR3 consists of 15 residues. Per germline, CDR1 SGHVS and CDR2 FNYEAQ. The germline V and J ends were trimmed by 5 bases and 3 bases, with 13 bases remaining between them. DNA for the CDR3: TGTGCCAGCAGCCTTGGACCTGGGGCTAATGAAAAACTGTTTTTT. Its translation: CASSLGPGANEKLFF.

V usage is TRBV15 and J usage is TRBJ2-3; TRBD1 matches at 9 bases. This CDR3 has 14 residues. Looked up from germline, CDR1 is LNHNV and CDR2 is YYDKDF (reference sequence). Trimming removed 7 bases from V and 2 bases from J; junction bases left unmatched: 4. This chain's CDR3 is CATTTGGPTDTQYF. CDR3 sequence (DNA): TGTGCCACCACCACAGGGGGCCCCACAGATACGCAGTATTTT.

The chain links TRBV18 to TRBJ1-2; tentative D call: TRBD1 (5 bases). This CDR3 has 15 residues. Between the trimmed V and J ends, which lost 3 bases and 4 bases, there was a span of 15 bases. Looked up from germline, CDR1 is KGHSH and CDR2 is LQKENI. This chain's CDR3 is CASSPGVGEIYGYTF. The DNA for the CDR3 is TGTGCCAGCTCACCTGGGGTAGGGGAAATCTATGGCTACACCTTC.

V gene TRBV11-3 combines with J gene TRBJ2-5; D may be TRBD2 (6 bases). Trimming pared 3 bases from V and 1 base from J, leaving 9 bases between. Germline V gives CDR1 SGHNT, CDR2 YENEEA. The CDR3 runs 14 residues. The CDR3 loop reads CASSFGGAQETQYF. For the CDR3, the DNA is TGTGCCAGCAGCTTCGGCGGGGCCCAAGAGACCCAGTACTTC.